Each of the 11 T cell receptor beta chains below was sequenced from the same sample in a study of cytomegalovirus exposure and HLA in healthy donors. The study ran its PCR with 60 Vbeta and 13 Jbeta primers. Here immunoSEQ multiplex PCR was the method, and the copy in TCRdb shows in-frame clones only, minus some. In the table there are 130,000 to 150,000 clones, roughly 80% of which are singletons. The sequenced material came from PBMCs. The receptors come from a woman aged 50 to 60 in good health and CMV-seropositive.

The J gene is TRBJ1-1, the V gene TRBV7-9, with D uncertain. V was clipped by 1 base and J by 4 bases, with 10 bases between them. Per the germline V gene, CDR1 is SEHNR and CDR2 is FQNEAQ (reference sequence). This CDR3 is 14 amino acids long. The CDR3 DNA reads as TGTGCCAGCAGCTTAGGGCTACAGAGCACTGAAGCTTTCTTT. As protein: CASSLGLQSTEAFF.

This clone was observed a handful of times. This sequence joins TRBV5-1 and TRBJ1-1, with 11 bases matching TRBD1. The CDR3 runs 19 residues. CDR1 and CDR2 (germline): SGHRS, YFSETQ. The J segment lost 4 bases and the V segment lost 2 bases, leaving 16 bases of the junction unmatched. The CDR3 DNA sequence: TGCGCCAGCAGCTTAGACCCACCGGGACAGGGGGAGTTGGGCACTGAAGCTTTCTTT. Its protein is CASSLDPPGQGELGTEAFF.

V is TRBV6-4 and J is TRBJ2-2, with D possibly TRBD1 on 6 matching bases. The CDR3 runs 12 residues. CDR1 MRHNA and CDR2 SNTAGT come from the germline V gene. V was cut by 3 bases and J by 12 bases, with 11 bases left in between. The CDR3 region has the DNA TGTGCCAGCAGTGAAGGCAGGGGCCAGCTGTTTTTT. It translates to CASSEGRGQLFF.

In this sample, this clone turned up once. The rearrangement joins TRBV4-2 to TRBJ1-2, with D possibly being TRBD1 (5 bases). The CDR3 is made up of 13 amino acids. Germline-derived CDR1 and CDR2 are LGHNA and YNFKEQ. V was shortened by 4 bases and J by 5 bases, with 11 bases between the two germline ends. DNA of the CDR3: TGTGCCAGCAGCCCCAGGGTAGGGTATGGCTACACCTTC. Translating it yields CASSPRVGYGYTF.

The CDR3 nucleotides read TGTGCCAGTAGTATAGATCGCAGAGGTGAAGCTTTCTTT. Its protein product is CASSIDRRGEAFF. J is TRBJ1-1 and V is TRBV19; no definite D call. V was shortened by 0 bases and J by 7 bases, with 9 bases between the two germline ends. This CDR3 contains 13 residues. Germline-derived CDR1 and CDR2 are LNHDA and SQIVND (reference sequence).

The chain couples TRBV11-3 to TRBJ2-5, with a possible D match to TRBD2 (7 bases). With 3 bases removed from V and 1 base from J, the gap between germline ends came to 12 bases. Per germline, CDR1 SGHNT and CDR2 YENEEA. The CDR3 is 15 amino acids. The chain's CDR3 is CASSLGGDTQETQYF. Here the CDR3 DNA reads TGTGCCAGCAGCTTGGGGGGGGACACCCAAGAGACCCAGTACTTC.

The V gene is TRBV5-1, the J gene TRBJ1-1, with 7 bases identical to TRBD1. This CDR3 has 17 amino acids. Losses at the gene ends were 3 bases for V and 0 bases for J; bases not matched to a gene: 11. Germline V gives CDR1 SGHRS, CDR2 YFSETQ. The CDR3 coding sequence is TGCGCCAGCAGCTCTAGTCTACAGGGGATAGTGAACACTGAAGCTTTCTTT. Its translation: CASSSSLQGIVNTEAFF.

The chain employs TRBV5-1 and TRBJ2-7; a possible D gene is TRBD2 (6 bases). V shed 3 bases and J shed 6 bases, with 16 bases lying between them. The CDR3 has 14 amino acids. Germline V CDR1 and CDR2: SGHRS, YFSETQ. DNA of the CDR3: TGCGCCAGCAGCTCGACAGCGGGTACAGCCGAGCAGTACTTC. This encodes CASSSTAGTAEQYF.

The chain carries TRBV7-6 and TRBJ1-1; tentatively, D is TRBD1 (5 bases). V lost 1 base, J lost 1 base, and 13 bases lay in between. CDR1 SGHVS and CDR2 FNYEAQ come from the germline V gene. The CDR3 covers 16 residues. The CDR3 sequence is CASSLVDSLPNTEAFF. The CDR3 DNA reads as TGTGCCAGCAGCTTAGTCGACAGCCTACCGAACACTGAAGCTTTCTTT.

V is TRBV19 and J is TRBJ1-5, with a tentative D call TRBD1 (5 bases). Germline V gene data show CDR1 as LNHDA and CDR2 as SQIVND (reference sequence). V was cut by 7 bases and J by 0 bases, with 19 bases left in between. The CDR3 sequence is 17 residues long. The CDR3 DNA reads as TGTGCCAGTAACCTGGGGAGGGGACCGATTAGCAATCAGCCCCAGCATTTT. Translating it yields CASNLGRGPISNQPQHF.

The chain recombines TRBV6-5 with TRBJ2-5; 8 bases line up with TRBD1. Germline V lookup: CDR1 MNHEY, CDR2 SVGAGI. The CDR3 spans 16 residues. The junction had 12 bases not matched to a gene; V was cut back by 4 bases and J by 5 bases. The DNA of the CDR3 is TGTGCCAGCAGTTCCACCGAGACAGGGGTAGGCGAGACCCAGTACTTC. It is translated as CASSSTETGVGETQYF.